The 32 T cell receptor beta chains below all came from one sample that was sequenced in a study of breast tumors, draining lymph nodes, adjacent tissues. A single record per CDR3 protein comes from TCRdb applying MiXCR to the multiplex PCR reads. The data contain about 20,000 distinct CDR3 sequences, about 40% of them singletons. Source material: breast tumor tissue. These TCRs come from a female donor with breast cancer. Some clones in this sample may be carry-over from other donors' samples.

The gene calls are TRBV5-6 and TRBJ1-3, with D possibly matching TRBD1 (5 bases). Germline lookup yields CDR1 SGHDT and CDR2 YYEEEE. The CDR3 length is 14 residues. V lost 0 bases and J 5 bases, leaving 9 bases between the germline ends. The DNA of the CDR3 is TGTGCCAGCAGCTTGGGGGGCCCGAGAAACACCATATATTTT. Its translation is CASSLGGPRNTIYF. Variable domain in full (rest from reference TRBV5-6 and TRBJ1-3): DAGVTQSPTHLIKTRGQQVTLRCSPKSGHDTVSWYQQALGQGPQFIFQYYEEEERQRGNFPDRFSGHQFPNYSSELNVNALLLGDSALYLCASSLGGPRNTIYFGEGSWLTVV.

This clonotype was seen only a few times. The CDR3 DNA follows: TGTGCCAGCAGCTTAGGCCCAGGGGAGAACTACGAGCAGTACTTC. Its translation is CASSLGPGENYEQYF. The V and J genes are TRBV7-6 and TRBJ2-7; perhaps TRBD1 as D (6 bases). Germline V gene data show CDR1 as SGHVS and CDR2 as FNYEAQ. V lost 1 base, J lost 3 bases, and 13 bases lay in between. The CDR3 is 15 amino acids.

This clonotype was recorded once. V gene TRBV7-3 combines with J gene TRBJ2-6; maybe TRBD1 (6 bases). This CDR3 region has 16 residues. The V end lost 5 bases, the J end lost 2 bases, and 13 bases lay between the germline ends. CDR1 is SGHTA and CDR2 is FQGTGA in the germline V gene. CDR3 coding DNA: TGTGCCAGCAGCAAGGGAAACAGGGCTGGGGCCAACGTCCTGACTTTC. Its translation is CASSKGNRAGANVLTF.

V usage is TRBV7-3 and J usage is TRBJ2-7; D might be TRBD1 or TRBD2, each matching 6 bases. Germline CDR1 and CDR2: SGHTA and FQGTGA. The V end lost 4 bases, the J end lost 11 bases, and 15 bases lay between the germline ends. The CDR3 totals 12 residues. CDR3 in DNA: TGTGCCAGCAGCTCGACAGAGGGGGAGGAGTACTTC. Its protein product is CASSSTEGEEYF.

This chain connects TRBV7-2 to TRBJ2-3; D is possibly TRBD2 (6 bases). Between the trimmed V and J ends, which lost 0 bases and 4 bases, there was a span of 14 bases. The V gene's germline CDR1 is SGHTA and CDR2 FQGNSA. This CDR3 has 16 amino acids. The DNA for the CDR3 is TGTGCCAGCAGCTTAGCGGGAGGCCTCTATCCAGATACGCAGTATTTT. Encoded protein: CASSLAGGLYPDTQYF.

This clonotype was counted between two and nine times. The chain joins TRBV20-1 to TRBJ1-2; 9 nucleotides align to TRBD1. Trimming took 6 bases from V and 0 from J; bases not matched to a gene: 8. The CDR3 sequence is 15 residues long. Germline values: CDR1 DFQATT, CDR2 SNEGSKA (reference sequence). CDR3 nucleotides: TGCAGTGCAAGGGACAGGGAGGACGCTAACTATGGCTACACCTTC. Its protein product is CSARDREDANYGYTF.

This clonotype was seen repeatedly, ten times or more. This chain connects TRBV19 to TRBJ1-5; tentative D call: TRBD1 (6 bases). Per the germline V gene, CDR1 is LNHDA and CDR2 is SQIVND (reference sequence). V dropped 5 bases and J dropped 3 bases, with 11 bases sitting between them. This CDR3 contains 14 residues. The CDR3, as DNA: TGTGCCAGTAGTGGCGGACAGATCAATCAGCCCCAGCATTTT. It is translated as CASSGGQINQPQHF.

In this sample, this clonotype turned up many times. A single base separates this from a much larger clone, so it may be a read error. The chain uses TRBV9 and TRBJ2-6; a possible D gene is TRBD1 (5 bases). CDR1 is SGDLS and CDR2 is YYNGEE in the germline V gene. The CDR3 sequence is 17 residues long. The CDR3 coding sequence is TGTGCCAGCAGCGTGTCTTTGAAGGGTTCTGGGGCCACCGTCCTGACTTTC. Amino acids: CASSVSLKGSGATVLTF.

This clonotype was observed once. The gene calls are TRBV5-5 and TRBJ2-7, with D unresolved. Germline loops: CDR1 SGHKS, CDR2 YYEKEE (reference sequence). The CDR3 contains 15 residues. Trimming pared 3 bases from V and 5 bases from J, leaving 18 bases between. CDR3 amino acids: CASSWDLWGSHEQYF. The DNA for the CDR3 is TGTGCCAGCAGCTGGGATTTATGGGGATCCCACGAGCAGTACTTC. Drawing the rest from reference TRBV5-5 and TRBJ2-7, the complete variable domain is DAGVTQSPTHLIKTRGQQVTLRCSPISGHKSVSWYQQVLGQGPQFIFQYYEKEERGRGNFPDRFSARQFPNYSSELNVNALLLGDSALYLCASSWDLWGSHEQYFGPGTRLTVT.

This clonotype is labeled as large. CDR3 bases: TGTGCCAGCAGCAGGGACGTGGAAGGCGATTCACCCCTCCACTTT. Amino acids: CASSRDVEGDSPLHF. The chain joins TRBV5-6 to TRBJ1-6, with D possibly matching TRBD1 (5 bases). The ends were cut back, 4 bases at V and 8 bases at J, with 16 bases in the middle. Germline V gene lookup returns CDR1 SGHDT and CDR2 YYEEEE. The CDR3 loop spans 15 amino acids.

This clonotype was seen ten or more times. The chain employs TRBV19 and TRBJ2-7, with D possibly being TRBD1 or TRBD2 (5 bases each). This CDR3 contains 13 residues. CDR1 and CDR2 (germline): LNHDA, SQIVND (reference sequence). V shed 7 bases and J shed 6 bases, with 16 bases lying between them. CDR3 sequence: CASKGTSASEQYF. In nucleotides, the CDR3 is TGTGCCAGTAAGGGGACGTCGGCGAGCGAGCAGTACTTC.

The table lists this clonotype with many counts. The DNA of the CDR3 is TGTGCCAGCAGCCCCCATGGGGACTTCCCCACCGGGGAGCTGTTTTTT. Protein sequence: CASSPHGDFPTGELFF. The chain carries TRBV9 and TRBJ2-2, with TRBD2 as a possible D gene (6 bases). V was trimmed by 4 bases and J by 4 bases, leaving 17 bases between them. CDR3 length: 16 residues. Germline V gene data show CDR1 as SGDLS and CDR2 as YYNGEE.

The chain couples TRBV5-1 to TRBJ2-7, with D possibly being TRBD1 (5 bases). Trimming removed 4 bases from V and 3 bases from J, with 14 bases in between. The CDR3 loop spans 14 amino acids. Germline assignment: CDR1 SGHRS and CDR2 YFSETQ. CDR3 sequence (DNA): TGCGCCAGCAGCGTACGTGGGGCTAACTACGAGCAGTACTTC. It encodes CASSVRGANYEQYF.

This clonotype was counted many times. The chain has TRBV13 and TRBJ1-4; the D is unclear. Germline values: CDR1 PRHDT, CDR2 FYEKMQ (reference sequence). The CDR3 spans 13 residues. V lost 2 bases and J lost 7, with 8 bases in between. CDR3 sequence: CASSLSRGEKLFF. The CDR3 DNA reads TGTGCCAGCAGCTTATCCCGGGGTGAAAAACTGTTTTTT.

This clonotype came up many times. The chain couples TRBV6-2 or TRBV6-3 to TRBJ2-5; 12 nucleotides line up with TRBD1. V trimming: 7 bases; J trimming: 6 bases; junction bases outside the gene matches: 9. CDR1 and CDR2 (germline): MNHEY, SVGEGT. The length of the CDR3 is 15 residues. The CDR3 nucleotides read TGTGCCAGCAACCCCGGGACAGGGGGCAGGAAGACCCAGTACTTC. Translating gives CASNPGTGGRKTQYF.

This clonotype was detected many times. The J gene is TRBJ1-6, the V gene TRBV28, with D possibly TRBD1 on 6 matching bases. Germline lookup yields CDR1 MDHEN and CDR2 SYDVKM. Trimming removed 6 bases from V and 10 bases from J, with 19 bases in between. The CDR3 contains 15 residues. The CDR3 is CASSPRGTRGSPLHF. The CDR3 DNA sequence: TGTGCCAGCAGCCCGAGGGGGACAAGAGGATCACCCCTCCACTTT.

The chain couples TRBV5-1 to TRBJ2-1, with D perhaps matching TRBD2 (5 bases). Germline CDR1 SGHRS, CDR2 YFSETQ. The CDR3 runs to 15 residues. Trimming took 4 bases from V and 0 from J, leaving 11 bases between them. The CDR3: CASSPDGISYNEQFF. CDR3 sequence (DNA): TGCGCCAGCAGCCCTGACGGGATCTCCTACAATGAGCAGTTCTTC. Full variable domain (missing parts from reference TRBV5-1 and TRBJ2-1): KAGVTQTPRYLIKTRGQQVTLSCSPISGHRSVSWYQQTPGQGLQFLFEYFSETQRNKGNFPGRFSGRQFSNSRSEMNVSTLELGDSALYLCASSPDGISYNEQFFGPGTRLTVL.

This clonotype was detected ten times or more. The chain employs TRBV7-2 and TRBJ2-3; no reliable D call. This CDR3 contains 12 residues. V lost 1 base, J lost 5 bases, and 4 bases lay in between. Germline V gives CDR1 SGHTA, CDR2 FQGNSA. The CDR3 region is CASSLDGDTQYF. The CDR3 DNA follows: TGTGCCAGCAGCTTAGATGGAGATACGCAGTATTTT.

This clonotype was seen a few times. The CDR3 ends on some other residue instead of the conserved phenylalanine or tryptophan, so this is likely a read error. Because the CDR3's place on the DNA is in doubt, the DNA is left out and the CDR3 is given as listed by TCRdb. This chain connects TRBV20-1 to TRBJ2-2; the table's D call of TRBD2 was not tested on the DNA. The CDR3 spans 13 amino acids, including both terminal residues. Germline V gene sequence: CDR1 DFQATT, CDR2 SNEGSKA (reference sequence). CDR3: CSASGRAAGELLL.

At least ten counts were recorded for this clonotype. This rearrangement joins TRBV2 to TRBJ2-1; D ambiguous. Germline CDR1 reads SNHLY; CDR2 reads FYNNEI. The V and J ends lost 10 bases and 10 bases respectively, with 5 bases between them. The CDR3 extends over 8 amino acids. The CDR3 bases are TGTGCCAATGGGGAGCAGTTCTTC. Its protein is CANGEQFF.

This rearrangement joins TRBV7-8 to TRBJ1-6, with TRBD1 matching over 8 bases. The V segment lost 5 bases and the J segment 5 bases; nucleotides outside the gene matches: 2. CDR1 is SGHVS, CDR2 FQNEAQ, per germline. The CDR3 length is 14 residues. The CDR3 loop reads CASSTGQDNSPLHF. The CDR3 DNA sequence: TGTGCCAGCAGCACGGGACAGGATAATTCACCCCTCCACTTT.

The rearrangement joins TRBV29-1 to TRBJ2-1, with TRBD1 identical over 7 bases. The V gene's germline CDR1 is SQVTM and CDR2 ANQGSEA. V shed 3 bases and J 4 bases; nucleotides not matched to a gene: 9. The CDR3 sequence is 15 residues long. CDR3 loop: CSVEIWDSRYNEQFF. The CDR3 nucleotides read TGCAGCGTTGAGATATGGGACAGCCGATACAATGAGCAGTTCTTC.

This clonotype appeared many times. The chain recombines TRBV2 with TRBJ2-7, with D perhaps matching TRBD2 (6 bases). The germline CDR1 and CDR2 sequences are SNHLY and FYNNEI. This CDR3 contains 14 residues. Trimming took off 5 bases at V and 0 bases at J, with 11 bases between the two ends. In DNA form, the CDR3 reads TGTGCCAGCAGTAGTAGCGGAGGCTCCTACGAGCAGTACTTC. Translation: CASSSSGGSYEQYF.

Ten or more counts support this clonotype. The CDR3 region is CASSFDRTSLGSPLHF. The CDR3 DNA sequence: TGCGCCAGCAGCTTCGACCGAACATCCCTGGGGTCACCCCTCCACTTT. The chain couples TRBV5-1 to TRBJ1-6, with D unclear. The V gene's germline CDR1 is SGHRS and CDR2 YFSETQ. Trimming left V 2 bases short and J 10 bases short, with 19 bases between. The CDR3 totals 16 residues.

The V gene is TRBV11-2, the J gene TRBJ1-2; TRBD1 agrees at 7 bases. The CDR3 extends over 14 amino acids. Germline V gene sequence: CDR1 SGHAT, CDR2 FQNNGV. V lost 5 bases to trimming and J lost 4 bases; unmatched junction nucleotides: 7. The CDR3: CASSLAGQLYGYTF. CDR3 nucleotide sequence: TGTGCCAGCAGCCTAGCGGGACAGCTCTATGGCTACACCTTC.

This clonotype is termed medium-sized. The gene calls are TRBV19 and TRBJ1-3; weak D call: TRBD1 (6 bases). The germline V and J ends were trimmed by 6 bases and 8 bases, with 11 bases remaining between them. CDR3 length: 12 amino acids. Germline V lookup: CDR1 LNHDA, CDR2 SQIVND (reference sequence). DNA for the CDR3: TGTGCCAGTAGCCCCAGGGGTGACACCATATATTTT. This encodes CASSPRGDTIYF.

CDR3 loop: CASSPPGGYEQYV. CDR3 DNA sequence: TGTGCCAGCAGCCCCCCTGGGGGATACGAGCAGTACGTC. V and J are TRBV7-9 and TRBJ2-7; D possibly matches TRBD1 or TRBD2 (5 bases each). The length of the CDR3 is 13 residues. V shed 5 bases and J shed 4 bases, with 12 bases lying between them. CDR1 is SEHNR and CDR2 is FQNEAQ in the germline V gene (reference sequence).

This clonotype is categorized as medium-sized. This CDR3 reads CASSRTGLGNTIYF. CDR3 DNA: TGTGCCAGCAGCCGGACAGGGCTCGGAAACACCATATATTTT. The rearrangement uses TRBV5-8 and TRBJ1-3; 8 bases agree with TRBD1. The CDR3 covers 14 residues. The V gene's germline CDR1 is SGHTS and CDR2 YDEGEE. The V gene end was trimmed by 4 bases and the J gene end by 4 bases; junction bases not matched to a gene: 4.

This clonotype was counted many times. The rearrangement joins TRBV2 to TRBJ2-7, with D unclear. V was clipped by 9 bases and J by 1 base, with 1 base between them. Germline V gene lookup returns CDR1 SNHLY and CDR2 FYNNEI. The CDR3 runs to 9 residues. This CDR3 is CARSYEQYV. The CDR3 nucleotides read TGTGCCAGGTCCTACGAGCAGTACGTC.

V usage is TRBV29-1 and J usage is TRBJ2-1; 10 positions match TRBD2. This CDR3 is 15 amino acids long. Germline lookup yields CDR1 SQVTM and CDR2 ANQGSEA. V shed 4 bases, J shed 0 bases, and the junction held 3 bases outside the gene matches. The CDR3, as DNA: TGCAGCGTTGGGACTAGCGGCAGCTCCTACAATGAGCAGTTCTTC. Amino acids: CSVGTSGSSYNEQFF.

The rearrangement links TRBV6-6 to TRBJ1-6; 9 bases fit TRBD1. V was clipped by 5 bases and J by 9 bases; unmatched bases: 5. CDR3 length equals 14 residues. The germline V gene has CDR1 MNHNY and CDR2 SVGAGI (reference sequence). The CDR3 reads CASSPQGASSPLHF. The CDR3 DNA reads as TGTGCCAGCAGTCCACAGGGGGCGAGTTCACCCCTCCACTTT.

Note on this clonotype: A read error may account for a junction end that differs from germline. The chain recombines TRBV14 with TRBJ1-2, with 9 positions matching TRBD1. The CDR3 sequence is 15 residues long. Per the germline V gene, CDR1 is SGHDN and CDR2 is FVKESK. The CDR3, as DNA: TGTGCCAGCAGTCAAGTACAGGGGGCTAACTATGGCTCCACCTTC. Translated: CASSQVQGANYGSTF.